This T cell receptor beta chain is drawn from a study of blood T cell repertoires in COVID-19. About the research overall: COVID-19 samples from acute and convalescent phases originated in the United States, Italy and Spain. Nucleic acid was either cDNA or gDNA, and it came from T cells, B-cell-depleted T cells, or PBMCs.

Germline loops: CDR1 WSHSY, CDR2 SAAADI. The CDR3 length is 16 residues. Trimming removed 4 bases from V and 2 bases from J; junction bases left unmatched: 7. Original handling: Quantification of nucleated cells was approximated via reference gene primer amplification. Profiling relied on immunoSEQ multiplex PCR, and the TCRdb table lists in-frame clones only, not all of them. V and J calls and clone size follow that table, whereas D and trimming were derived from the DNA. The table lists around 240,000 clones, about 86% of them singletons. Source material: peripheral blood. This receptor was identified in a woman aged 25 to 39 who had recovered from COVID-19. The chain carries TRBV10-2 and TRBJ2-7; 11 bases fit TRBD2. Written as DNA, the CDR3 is TGCGCCAGCAGTGGCCAACTAGCGGGGGTAACCTACGAGCAGTACTTC. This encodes CASSGQLAGVTYEQYF.